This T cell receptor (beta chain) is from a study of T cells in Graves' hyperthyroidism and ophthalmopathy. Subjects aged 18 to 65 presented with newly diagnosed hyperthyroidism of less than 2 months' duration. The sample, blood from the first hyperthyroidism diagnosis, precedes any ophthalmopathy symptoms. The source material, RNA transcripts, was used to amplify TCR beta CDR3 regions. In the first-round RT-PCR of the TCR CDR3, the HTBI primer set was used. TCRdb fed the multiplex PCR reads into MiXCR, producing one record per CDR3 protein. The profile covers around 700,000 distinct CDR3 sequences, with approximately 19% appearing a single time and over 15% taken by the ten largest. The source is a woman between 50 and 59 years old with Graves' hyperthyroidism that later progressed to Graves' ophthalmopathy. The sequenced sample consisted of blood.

DNA of the CDR3: TGCAGTGTGGGGGAGCGAGTAGCTAATTCACCCCTCCACTTT. Its protein is CSVGERVANSPLHF. V and J are TRBV20-1 and TRBJ1-6; TRBD1 is a possible D gene (5 bases). The V end was cut by 7 bases, the J end by 6 bases, with 16 bases between. The V gene's germline CDR1 is DFQATT and CDR2 SNEGSKA (reference sequence). CDR3 size: 14 residues.